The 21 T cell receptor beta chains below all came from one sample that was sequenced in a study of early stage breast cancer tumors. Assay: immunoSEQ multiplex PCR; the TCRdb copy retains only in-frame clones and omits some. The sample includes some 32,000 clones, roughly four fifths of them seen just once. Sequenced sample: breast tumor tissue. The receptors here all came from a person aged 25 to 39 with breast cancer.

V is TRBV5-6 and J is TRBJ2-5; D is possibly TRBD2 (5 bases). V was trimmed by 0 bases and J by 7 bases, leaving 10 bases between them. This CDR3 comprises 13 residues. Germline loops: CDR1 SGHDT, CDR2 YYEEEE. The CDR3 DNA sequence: TGTGCCAGCAGCTTGGAGGGCGGAGGGACCCAGTACTTC. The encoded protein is CASSLEGGGTQYF.

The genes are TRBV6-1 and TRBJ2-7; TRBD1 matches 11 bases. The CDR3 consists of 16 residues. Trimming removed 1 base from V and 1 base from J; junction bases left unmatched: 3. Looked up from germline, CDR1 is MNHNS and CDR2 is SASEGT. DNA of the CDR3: TGTGCCAGCAGTGAAGACGGGACAGGGGGGTCCTACGAGCAGTACTTC. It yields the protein CASSEDGTGGSYEQYF.

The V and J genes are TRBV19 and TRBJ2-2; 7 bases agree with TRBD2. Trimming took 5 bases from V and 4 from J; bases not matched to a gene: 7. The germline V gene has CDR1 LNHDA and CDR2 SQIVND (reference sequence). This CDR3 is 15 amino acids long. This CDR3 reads CASSGGGTFTGELFF. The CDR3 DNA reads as TGTGCCAGTAGTGGGGGGGGAACATTCACCGGGGAGCTGTTTTTT.

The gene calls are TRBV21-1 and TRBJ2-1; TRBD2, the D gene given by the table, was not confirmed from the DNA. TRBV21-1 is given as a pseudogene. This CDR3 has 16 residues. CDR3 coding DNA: TGTGCCAGCAGCGAACTCTCGCGGGAGGGCCACAATGAGCAGTTCTTC. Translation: CASSELSREGHNEQFF.

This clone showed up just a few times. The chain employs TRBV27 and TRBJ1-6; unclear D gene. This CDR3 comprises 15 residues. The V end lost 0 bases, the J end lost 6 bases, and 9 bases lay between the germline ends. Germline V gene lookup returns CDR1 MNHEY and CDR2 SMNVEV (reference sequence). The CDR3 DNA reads TGTGCCAGCAGTTTATCTCGGGCAGTTAATTCACCCCTCCACTTT. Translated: CASSLSRAVNSPLHF.

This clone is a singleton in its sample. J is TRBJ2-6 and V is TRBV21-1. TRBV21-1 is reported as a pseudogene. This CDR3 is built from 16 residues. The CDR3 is CASSGPGAKGANVLTF. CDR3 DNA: TGTGCCAGCAGCGGTCCCGGGGCGAAAGGGGCCAACGTCCTGACTTTC.

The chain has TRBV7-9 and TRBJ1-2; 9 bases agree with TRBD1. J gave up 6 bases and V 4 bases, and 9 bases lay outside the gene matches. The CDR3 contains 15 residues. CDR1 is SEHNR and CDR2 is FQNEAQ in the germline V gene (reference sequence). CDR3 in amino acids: CASSSGTGKTDGYTF. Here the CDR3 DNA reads TGTGCCAGCAGCTCGGGGACAGGGAAGACGGATGGCTACACCTTC.

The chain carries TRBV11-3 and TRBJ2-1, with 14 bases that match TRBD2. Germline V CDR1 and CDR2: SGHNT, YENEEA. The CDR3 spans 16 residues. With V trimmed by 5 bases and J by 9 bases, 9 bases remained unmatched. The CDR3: CASSQPTSGRELEQFF. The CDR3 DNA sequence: TGTGCCAGCAGCCAACCGACTAGCGGGAGGGAGCTTGAGCAGTTCTTC.

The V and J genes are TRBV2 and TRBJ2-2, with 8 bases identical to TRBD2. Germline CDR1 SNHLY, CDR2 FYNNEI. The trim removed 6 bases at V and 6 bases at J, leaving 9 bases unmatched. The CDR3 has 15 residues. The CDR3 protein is CASRPGTSDAGELFF. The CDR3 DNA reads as TGTGCCAGCAGGCCCGGGACTAGTGACGCCGGGGAGCTGTTTTTT.

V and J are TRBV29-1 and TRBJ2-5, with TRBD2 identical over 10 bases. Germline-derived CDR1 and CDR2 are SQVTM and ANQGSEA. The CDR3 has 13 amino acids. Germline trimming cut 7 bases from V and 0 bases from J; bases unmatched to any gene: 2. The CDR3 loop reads CSELAGDQETQYF. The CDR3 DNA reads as TGCAGCGAGCTAGCGGGAGACCAAGAGACCCAGTACTTC.

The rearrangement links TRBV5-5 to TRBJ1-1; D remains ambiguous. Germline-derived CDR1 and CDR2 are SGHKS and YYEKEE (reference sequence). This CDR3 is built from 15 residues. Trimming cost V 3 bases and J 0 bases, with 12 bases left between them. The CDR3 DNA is TGTGCCAGCAGCTACTTGGAGATAATGAACACTGAAGCTTTCTTT. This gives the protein CASSYLEIMNTEAFF.

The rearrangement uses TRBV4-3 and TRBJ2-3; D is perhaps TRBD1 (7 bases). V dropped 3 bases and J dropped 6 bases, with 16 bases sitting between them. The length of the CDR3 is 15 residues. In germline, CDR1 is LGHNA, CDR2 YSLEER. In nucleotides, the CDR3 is TGCGCCAGCAGCCAGTACGGGGCAGGGGGGGATACGCAGTATTTT. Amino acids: CASSQYGAGGDTQYF.

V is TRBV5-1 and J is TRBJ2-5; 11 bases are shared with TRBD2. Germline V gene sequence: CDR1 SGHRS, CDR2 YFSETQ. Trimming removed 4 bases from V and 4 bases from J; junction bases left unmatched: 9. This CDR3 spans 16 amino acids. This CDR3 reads CASSVLAGVGGETQYF. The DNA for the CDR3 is TGCGCCAGCAGCGTACTAGCGGGAGTAGGTGGAGAGACCCAGTACTTC.

CDR3 amino acids: CASSQGGAKNIQYF. The CDR3 DNA is TGCGCCAGCAGCCAAGGGGGGGCCAAAAACATTCAGTACTTC. This chain links TRBV4-1 with TRBJ2-4; tentatively, D is TRBD1 or TRBD2 (5 bases each). Germline CDR1 and CDR2: MGHRA and YSYEKL. V was pared by 1 base and J by 1 base, with 5 bases between. This CDR3 contains 14 residues.

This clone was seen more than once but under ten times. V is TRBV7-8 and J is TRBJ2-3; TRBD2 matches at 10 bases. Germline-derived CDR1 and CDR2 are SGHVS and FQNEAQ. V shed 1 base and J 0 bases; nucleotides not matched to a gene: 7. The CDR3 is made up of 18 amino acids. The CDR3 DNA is TGTGCCAGCAGCTTAGGACTAGCGGGCGTCTCTAGCACAGATACGCAGTATTTT. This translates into CASSLGLAGVSSTDTQYF.

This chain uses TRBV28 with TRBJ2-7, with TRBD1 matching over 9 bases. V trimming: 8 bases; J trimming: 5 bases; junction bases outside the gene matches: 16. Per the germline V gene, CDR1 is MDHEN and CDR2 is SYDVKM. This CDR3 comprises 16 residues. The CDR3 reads CASGSLEGTGIHEQYF. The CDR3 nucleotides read TGTGCCAGCGGGTCACTGGAGGGGACAGGGATCCACGAGCAGTACTTC. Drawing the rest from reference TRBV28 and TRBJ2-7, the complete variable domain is DVKVTQSSRYLVKRTGEKVFLECVQDMDHENMFWYRQDPGLGLRLIYFSYDVKMKEKGDIPEGYSVSREKKERFSLILESASTNQTSMYLCASGSLEGTGIHEQYFGPGTRLTVT.

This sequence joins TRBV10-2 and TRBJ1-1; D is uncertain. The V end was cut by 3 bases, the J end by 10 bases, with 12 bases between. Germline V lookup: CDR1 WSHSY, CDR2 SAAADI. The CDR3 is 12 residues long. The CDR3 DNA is TGCGCCAGCAGTGACAAGGACCTAGGAGCTTTCTTT. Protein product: CASSDKDLGAFF.

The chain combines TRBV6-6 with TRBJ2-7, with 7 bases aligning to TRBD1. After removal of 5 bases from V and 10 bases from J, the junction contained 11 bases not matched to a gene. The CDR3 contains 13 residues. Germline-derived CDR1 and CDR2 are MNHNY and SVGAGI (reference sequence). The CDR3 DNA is TGTGCCAGCAGTCAGGGACAGCCTCCGAGACAGTACTTC. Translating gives CASSQGQPPRQYF.

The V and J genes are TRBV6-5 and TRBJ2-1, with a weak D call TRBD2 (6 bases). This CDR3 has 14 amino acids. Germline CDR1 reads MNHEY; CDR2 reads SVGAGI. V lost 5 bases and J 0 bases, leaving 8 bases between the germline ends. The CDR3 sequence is CASSAGYSYNEQFF. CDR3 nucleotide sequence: TGTGCCAGCAGTGCGGGGTACTCCTACAATGAGCAGTTCTTC.

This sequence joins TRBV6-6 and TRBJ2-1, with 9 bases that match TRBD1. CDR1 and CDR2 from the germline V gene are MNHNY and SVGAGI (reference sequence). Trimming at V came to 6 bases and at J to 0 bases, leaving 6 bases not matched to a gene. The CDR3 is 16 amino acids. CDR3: CASSLTGGSSYNEQFF. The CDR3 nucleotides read TGTGCCAGCAGCCTGACAGGGGGTAGCTCCTACAATGAGCAGTTCTTC.

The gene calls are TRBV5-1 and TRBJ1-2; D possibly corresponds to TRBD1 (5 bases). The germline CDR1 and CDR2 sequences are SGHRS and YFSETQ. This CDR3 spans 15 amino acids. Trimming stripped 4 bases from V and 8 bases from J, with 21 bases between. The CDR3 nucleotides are TGCGCCAGCAGCGAGGGGAGCACCGCCCTACGGGGCTACACCTTC. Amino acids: CASSEGSTALRGYTF.